Listed here are 18 T cell receptor beta chains from one sample, sequenced in a study of blood T cells in healthy people across ages. A second PCR, run for about 6 to 11 cycles, used a sample-barcoded 5' primer plus a J-beta primer mix. TCRdb reanalysed the 5' RACE reads using MiXCR and keeps one entry per CDR3 protein. The sample lists nearly 1 million distinct CDR3 sequences, roughly 51% occurring once. The sample was blood. These receptors were taken from a woman in her fifties or sixties in good health.

The V and J genes are TRBV7-4 and TRBJ2-7; 15 nucleotides align to TRBD2. Germline V CDR1 and CDR2: SGHVT, SQSDAQ. This CDR3 has 17 residues. Trimming took 5 bases from V and 2 from J; bases not matched to a gene: 7. The CDR3 DNA follows: TGTGCCAGCAGCCTAAGGACTAGCGGGAGGGCCACCTACGAGCAGTACTTC. This encodes CASSLRTSGRATYEQYF. Based on the CDR3 plus reference TRBV7-4 and TRBJ2-7, the full variable domain is GAGVSQSPRYKVAKRGRDVALRCDSISGHVTLYWYRQTLGQGSEVLTYSQSDAQRDKSGRPSGRFSAERPERSVSTLKIQRTEQGDSAVYLCASSLRTSGRATYEQYFGPGTRLTVT.

The V and J genes are TRBV15 and TRBJ2-3; D is unclear. This CDR3 comprises 15 residues. V shed 1 base and J shed 2 bases, with 10 bases lying between them. Germline values: CDR1 LNHNV, CDR2 YYDKDF (reference sequence). This CDR3 is CATSRGGQPTDTQYF. As DNA, the CDR3 is TGTGCCACCAGCAGAGGTGGGCAGCCCACAGATACGCAGTATTTT.

This clonotype was counted a few times. The rearrangement uses TRBV15 and TRBJ2-5; D not resolved. Germline lookup yields CDR1 LNHNV and CDR2 YYDKDF (reference sequence). The CDR3 spans 13 residues. Trimming took 3 bases from V and 5 from J, leaving 10 bases between them. CDR3 sequence: CATSSLGLETQYF. CDR3 nucleotide sequence: TGTGCCACCAGCAGCCTAGGGTTGGAGACCCAGTACTTC.

Only a few counts were recorded for this clonotype. The chain carries TRBV29-1 and TRBJ2-3; D might be TRBD1 or TRBD2, each matching 6 bases. The CDR3 has 13 amino acids. Per germline, CDR1 SQVTM and CDR2 ANQGSEA. CDR3: CSAGQLATDTQYF. The CDR3 DNA reads TGCAGTGCGGGACAACTTGCCACAGATACGCAGTATTTT.

This clonotype appeared a single time. The CDR3 DNA sequence: TGTGCCAGCATAAGGCGGGAGATCTCCTACAATGAGCAGTTCTTC. Translation: CASIRREISYNEQFF. V usage is TRBV6-1 and J usage is TRBJ2-1, with 7 nucleotides matching TRBD2. Germline trimming cut 7 bases from V and 0 bases from J; bases unmatched to any gene: 6. Germline V gives CDR1 MNHNS, CDR2 SASEGT. CDR3 length: 15 residues.

This chain uses TRBV5-1 with TRBJ2-3, with TRBD1 matching 7 bases. From germline, CDR1 is SGHRS and CDR2 YFSETQ. This CDR3 has 15 amino acids. The J segment lost 0 bases and the V segment lost 2 bases, leaving 3 bases of the junction unmatched. CDR3 DNA sequence: TGCGCCAGCAGCTTAATGACAGGGAGCACAGATACGCAGTATTTT. Translating it yields CASSLMTGSTDTQYF.

CDR3 nucleotides: TGCGCCAGCAGTGCCGGGACAGGGACTTTCGGTGGCTACACCTTC. It codes for CASSAGTGTFGGYTF. This sequence joins TRBV5-1 and TRBJ1-2; 9 nucleotides align to TRBD1. The CDR3 sequence is 15 residues long. V was pared by 5 bases and J by 7 bases, with 12 bases of the junction left unmatched. In germline, CDR1 is SGHRS, CDR2 YFSETQ.

The chain is built from TRBV6-1 and TRBJ1-5; D is undetermined. V was pared by 8 bases and J by 2 bases, with 7 bases between. The CDR3 consists of 12 residues. Germline V gene lookup returns CDR1 MNHNS and CDR2 SASEGT. As DNA, the CDR3 is TGTGCCAGCGAGGTCGGCAATCAGCCCCAGCATTTT. Translated, it gives CASEVGNQPQHF.

This chain joins TRBV20-1 and TRBJ1-2, with D unresolved. V lost 2 bases, J lost 5 bases, and 15 bases lay in between. Germline V gene sequence: CDR1 DFQATT, CDR2 SNEGSKA (reference sequence). The CDR3 is made up of 14 amino acids. The CDR3 nucleotides are TGCAGTGCTAGAAGGGAGGGCTTGGAGTATGGCTACACCTTC. This codes for CSARREGLEYGYTF.

V is TRBV28 and J is TRBJ1-4; D remains unclear. The CDR3 runs 15 residues. Germline-derived CDR1 and CDR2 are MDHEN and SYDVKM. V shed 6 bases and J shed 5 bases, with 16 bases lying between them. The CDR3, as DNA: TGTGCCAGCAGACGTGCTGGGAATCGAAATGAAAAACTGTTTTTT. Residues: CASRRAGNRNEKLFF.

The genes are TRBV7-9 and TRBJ2-3, with TRBD2 matching over 9 bases. V trimming: 2 bases; J trimming: 5 bases; junction bases outside the gene matches: 14. Germline-derived CDR1 and CDR2 are SEHNR and FQNEAQ (reference sequence). This CDR3 region has 18 residues. The CDR3 protein is CASSLNLLREGRVDTQYF. The DNA for the CDR3 is TGTGCCAGCAGCTTAAACCTTCTGCGGGAGGGCCGGGTAGATACGCAGTATTTT.

V gene TRBV20-1 combines with J gene TRBJ1-6; D not resolved. The CDR3 runs 16 residues. Between the trimmed V and J ends, which lost 5 bases and 0 bases, there was a span of 14 bases. CDR1 and CDR2 (germline): DFQATT, SNEGSKA (reference sequence). The CDR3 region has the DNA TGCAGTGCTCTTAAGCGGGAGGGCTCCTATAATTCACCCCTCCACTTT. It specifies CSALKREGSYNSPLHF.

For the CDR3, the DNA is TGTGCCAGCAGCATCCGACAGGGTGTTATTACTGAAGCTTTCTTT. Encoded protein: CASSIRQGVITEAFF. The rearrangement joins TRBV11-2 to TRBJ1-1; 7 bases fit TRBD1. The junction had 11 bases not matched to a gene; V was cut back by 5 bases and J by 5 bases. CDR3 length equals 15 residues. The germline V gene encodes CDR1 SGHAT and CDR2 FQNNGV.

This chain joins TRBV6-2 or TRBV6-3 and TRBJ2-3, with TRBD2 identical over 9 bases. CDR3 length equals 12 residues. V trimming: 6 bases; J trimming: 11 bases; junction bases outside the gene matches: 6. Germline V gene sequence: CDR1 MNHEY, CDR2 SVGEGT. The chain's CDR3 is CASRGEAGGQYF. The CDR3 DNA reads as TGTGCCAGCAGAGGGGAAGCGGGAGGGCAGTATTTT.

This chain connects TRBV4-3 to TRBJ2-4; tentative D call: TRBD2 (6 bases). The DNA end lines up better with TRBJ2-7; the J call may be wrong. Germline values: CDR1 LGHNA, CDR2 YSLEER. The CDR3 loop spans 19 amino acids. The chain's CDR3 is CASSQWRWVFCGEDYEQYF. CDR3 sequence (DNA): TGCGCCAGCAGCCAATGGCGATGGGTTTTCTGCGGGGAAGACTACGAGCAGTACTTC.

This clonotype occurred a few times. The chain uses TRBV5-1 and TRBJ1-5, with D unclear. V lost 0 bases to trimming and J lost 5 bases, with 6 bases between them. Looked up from germline, CDR1 is SGHRS and CDR2 is YFSETQ. This CDR3 has 13 residues. For the CDR3, the DNA is TGCGCCAGCAGCTTGGACAGTCATCAGCCCCAGCATTTT. Protein sequence: CASSLDSHQPQHF.

The rearrangement links TRBV13 to TRBJ1-2; no firm D call. Between the trimmed V and J ends, which lost 5 bases and 4 bases, there was a span of 14 bases. The CDR3 loop spans 14 amino acids. CDR1 PRHDT and CDR2 FYEKMQ come from the germline V gene (reference sequence). The CDR3 sequence: CASSPLRASYGYTF. The CDR3 DNA sequence: TGTGCCAGCAGCCCCCTCCGGGCCAGCTATGGCTACACCTTC. The full variable domain, its missing parts supplied by reference TRBV13 and TRBJ1-2, is AAGVIQSPRHLIKEKRETATLKCYPIPRHDTVYWYQQGPGQDPQFLISFYEKMQSDKGSIPDRFSAQQFSDYHSELNMSSLELGDSALYFCASSPLRASYGYTFGSGTRLTVV.

V and J are TRBV2 and TRBJ2-1; 8 bases match TRBD2. The CDR3 spans 14 residues. CDR1 and CDR2 (germline): SNHLY, FYNNEI. J gave up 6 bases and V 6 bases, and 7 bases lay outside the gene matches. Here the CDR3 reads CASRAGTSRNEQFF. For the CDR3, the DNA is TGTGCCAGCAGGGCCGGGACTAGTCGCAATGAGCAGTTCTTC.